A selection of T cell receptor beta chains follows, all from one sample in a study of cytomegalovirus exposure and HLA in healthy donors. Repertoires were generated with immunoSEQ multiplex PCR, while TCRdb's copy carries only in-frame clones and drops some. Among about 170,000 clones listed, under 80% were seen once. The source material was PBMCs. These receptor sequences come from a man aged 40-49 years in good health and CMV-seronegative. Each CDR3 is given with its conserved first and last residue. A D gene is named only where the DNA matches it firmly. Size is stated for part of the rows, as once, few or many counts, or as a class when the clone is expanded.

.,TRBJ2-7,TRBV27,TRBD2,TGTGCCAGCAGTCGTCCGGGAGGCCCCTACGAGCAGTACTTC,CASSRPGGPYEQYF
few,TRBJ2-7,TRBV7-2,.,TGTGCCAGCAGCTCGCGGCCGGAGACCTACGAGCAGTACTTC,CASSSRPETYEQYF
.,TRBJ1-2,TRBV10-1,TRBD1,TGCGCCAGCAGTGAGTTGGACAGGGGGGGCGGCTACACCTTC,CASSELDRGGGYTF
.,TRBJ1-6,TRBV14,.,TGTGCCAGCAGCCAAGTCTCCGGGACTCTAAATTCACCCCTCCACTTT,CASSQVSGTLNSPLHF
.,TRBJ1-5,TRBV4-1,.,TGCGCCAGCAGCCAAGCTATGGCAGGTTATCAGCCCCAGCATTTT,CASSQAMAGYQPQHF
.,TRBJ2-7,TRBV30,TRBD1,TGTGCCTGGAGTTACAGGGGGATATCCGAGCAGTACTTC,CAWSYRGISEQYF
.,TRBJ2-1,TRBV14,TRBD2,TGTGCCAGCAGTGGAGGGACTAGCGGGCAAATTGAGCAGTTCTTC,CASSGGTSGQIEQFF
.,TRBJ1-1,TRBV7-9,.,TGTGCCAGCAGCTTGACAGTGAACACTGAAGCTTTCTTT,CASSLTVNTEAFF
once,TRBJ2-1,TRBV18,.,TGTGCCAGCTCACCAAGTGGCGGGGCTCACAATGAGCAGTTCTTC,CASSPSGGAHNEQFF
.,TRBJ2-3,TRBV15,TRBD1,TGTGCCACCAGCAGAGCCCCGAACCCCTGGGGGACAGGTCGCCCAGATACGCAGTATTTT,CATSRAPNPWGTGRPDTQYF
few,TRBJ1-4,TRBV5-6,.,TGTGCCAGCAGCTTCAGGGGATGGACTCAGTCTGAAAAACTGTTTTTT,CASSFRGWTQSEKLFF
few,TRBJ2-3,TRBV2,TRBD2,TGTGCCAGCAGTGGGAGGGGGGTACTAGCGGGGGCAGATACGCAGTATTTT,CASSGRGVLAGADTQYF
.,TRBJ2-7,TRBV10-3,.,TGTGCCATCAGTGAATCACGGGGCGCGGGGCGAAACCAAGACGAGTACTTC,CAISESRGAGRNQDEYF
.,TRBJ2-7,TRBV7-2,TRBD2,TGTGCCAGCAGCCGACTAGCCAACGAGCAGTACTTC,CASSRLANEQYF
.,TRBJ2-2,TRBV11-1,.,TGTGCCAGCAGCTTAGTAGCGACGAACACCGGGGAGCTGTTTTTT,CASSLVATNTGELFF
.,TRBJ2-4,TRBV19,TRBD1,TGTGCCAGTAGTCGCCCGGGACAGGGGACCAAAAACATTCAGTACTTC,CASSRPGQGTKNIQYF
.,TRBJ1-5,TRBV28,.,TGTGCCAGCAGGCCGACAGGCGGGTATAGCAATCAGCCCCAGCATTTT,CASRPTGGYSNQPQHF
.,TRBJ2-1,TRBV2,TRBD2,TGTGCCAGCAGTGAGGTAGCGGGGGCCTTCAATGAGCAGTTCTTC,CASSEVAGAFNEQFF
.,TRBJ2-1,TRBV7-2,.,TGTGCCAGCAGCGGAGACAGATACAATGAGCAGTTCTTC,CASSGDRYNEQFF
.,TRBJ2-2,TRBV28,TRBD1,TGTGCCAGTAAACAGGGGGCGACCGGGGAGCTGTTTTTT,CASKQGATGELFF
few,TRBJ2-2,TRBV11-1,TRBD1,TGTGCCAGCAGGGGGACAGGGCCCGGGGAGCTGTTTTTT,CASRGTGPGELFF
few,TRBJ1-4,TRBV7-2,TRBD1,TGTGCCAGCAGCCCCCAGACAAGGGGGCAGCGAGAAAAACTGTTTTTT,CASSPQTRGQREKLFF
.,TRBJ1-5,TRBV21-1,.,TGTGCCAGCAGTCATGAGGTATTCAGGGCCTGGGATCAGCCCCAGCATTTT,CASSHEVFRAWDQPQHF
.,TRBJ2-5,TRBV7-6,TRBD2,TGTGCCAGCAGCTTAGGGGTGACTAGCGGGAAGTACCAAGAGACCCAGTACTTC,CASSLGVTSGKYQETQYF
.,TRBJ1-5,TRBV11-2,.,TGTGCCAGCAGCTTAGGCACTAATCAGCCCCAGCATTTT,CASSLGTNQPQHF
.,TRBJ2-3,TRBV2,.,TGTGCCAGCAGTTTCGGACTGCCTCCGCGAGATACGCAGTATTTT,CASSFGLPPRDTQYF
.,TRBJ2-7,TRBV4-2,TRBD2,TGTGCCAGCAGCCAAGATCCTACTAGCGGGGACGAGCAGTACTTC,CASSQDPTSGDEQYF
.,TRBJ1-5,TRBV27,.,TGTGCCAGCCCGGAGTCTCTCACTAGCAATCAGCCCCAGCATTTT,CASPESLTSNQPQHF
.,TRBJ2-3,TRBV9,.,TGTGCCAGCAGCGATACCGACAGGTCCGCTACAGATACGCAGTATTTT,CASSDTDRSATDTQYF
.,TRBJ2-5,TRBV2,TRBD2,TGTGCCAGCAGTGTAGGCGGGGGGGCATGGGAGACCCAGTACTTC,CASSVGGGAWETQYF
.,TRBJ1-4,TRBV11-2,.,TGTGCCAGCAGCTCACTCGGGGTCAGGCTCTACTCGACTAATGAAAAACTGTTTTTT,CASSSLGVRLYSTNEKLFF
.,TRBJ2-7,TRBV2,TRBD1,TGTGCCGGCGGACAGGGCCTGGGACTTACCTACGAGCAGTACTTC,CAGGQGLGLTYEQYF
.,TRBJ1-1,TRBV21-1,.,TGTGCCAGCAGCAAGGGACAGGGCTCTGAAGCTTTCTTT,CASSKGQGSEAFF
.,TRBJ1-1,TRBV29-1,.,TGCAGCGTTCTAGCGACCATGAACACTGAAGCTTTCTTT,CSVLATMNTEAFF
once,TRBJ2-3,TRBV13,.,TGTGCCAGCAGCTTACTTAGCACAGATACGCAGTATTTT,CASSLLSTDTQYF
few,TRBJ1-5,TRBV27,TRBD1,TGTGCCAGCAGTTTAGCGGGACAGGCTTATCAGCCCCAGCATTTT,CASSLAGQAYQPQHF
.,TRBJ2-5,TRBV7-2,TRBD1,TGTGCCAGCAGCTTAGACGGTACAGGGGGATTTGAGACCCAGTACTTC,CASSLDGTGGFETQYF
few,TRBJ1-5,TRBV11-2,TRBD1,TGTGCCAGCAGCGCAGGACAGGGGGCTTATCGCAATCAGCCCCAGCATTTT,CASSAGQGAYRNQPQHF
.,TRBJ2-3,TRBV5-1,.,TGCGCCAGCAGCTGGGCCACTAGCACAGATACGCAGTATTTT,CASSWATSTDTQYF
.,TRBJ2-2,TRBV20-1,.,TGCAGTGCTAGAGGAGGCGGGGAGCTGTTTTTT,CSARGGGELFF
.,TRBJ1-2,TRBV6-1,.,TGTGCCAGCAGTGCATCCGGATATAGGGGTGATACCTTC,CASSASGYRGDTF
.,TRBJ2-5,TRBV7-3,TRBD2,TGTGCCAGCAGCACAGGACTAGCGGGAGGCCGGGAGACCCAGTACTTC,CASSTGLAGGRETQYF
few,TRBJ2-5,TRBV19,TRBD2,TGTGCCAGTAGTATTGGAGCGGGAGGGGAAGAGACCCAGTACTTC,CASSIGAGGEETQYF
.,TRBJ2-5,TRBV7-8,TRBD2,TGTGCCAGCAGCCAACAAGTCTACGCTAGCGGCCAAGAGACCCAGTACTTC,CASSQQVYASGQETQYF
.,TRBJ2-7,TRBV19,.,TGTGCCAGTAGTATGAACCCAGGAAGCTACGAGCAGTACTTC,CASSMNPGSYEQYF
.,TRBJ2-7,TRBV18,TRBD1,TGTGCCAGCTCACCCGCACAGGGGGCTTACTCCCCCTACGAGCAGTACTTC,CASSPAQGAYSPYEQYF
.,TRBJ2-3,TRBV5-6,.,TGTGCCAGCAGCTTGGTCGGGAGCACAGATACGCAGTATTTT,CASSLVGSTDTQYF
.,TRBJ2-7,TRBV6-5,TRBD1,TGTGCCAGCAGCCCGGGACAGGTCGACTTCGACGAGCAGTACTTC,CASSPGQVDFDEQYF
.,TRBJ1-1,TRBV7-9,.,TGTGCCAGCAGCCCTGGAACAGACACTGAAGCTTTCTTT,CASSPGTDTEAFF
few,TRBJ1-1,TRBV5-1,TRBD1,TGCGCCAGCAGCTGGGGACAGGGGGACACTGAAGCTTTCTTT,CASSWGQGDTEAFF
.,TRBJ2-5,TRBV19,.,TGTGCCAGTAGCCTACCCGGACTTCAAGAGACCCAGTACTTC,CASSLPGLQETQYF
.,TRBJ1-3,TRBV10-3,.,TGTGCCACCACAGTCTCTGGAAACACCATATATTTT,CATTVSGNTIYF
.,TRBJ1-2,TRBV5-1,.,TGCGCCAGCAGCTTGGATGGGCCGAACTATGGCTACACCTTC,CASSLDGPNYGYTF
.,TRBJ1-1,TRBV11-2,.,TGTGCCAGCAGCTTAGAACAGGGCACTGAAGCTTTCTTT,CASSLEQGTEAFF
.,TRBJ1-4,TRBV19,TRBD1,TGTGCCAGTACATTGGACAGGGTCGATGAAAAACTGTTTTTT,CASTLDRVDEKLFF